This TCR beta chain was identified during a study of T cells in Graves' hyperthyroidism and ophthalmopathy. As for the study in general: Peripheral blood was drawn at first diagnosis, prior to all treatment.

Those with hyperthyroidism were 18 to 65 years old, newly diagnosed, and ill for under 2 months. RNA transcripts were the template for amplifying TCR beta CDR3 regions. Researchers ran a first-round RT-PCR on the TCR CDR3 using the HTBI primer set. TCRdb fed the multiplex PCR reads into MiXCR, producing one record per CDR3 protein. The table lists 700,000 to 950,000 distinct CDR3 sequences, under 45% of them singletons. Details on this clonotype: Its specificity is unknown.

Study outcomes and limitations: Blood also carried most thyroid clonotypes expanded above 0.001.

What was sequenced was blood. The receptor comes from a woman aged 40 to 49 with Graves' hyperthyroidism.

The CDR3 is CASSVDSGDYNEQYF. CDR3 bases: TGTGCCAGCAGCGTAGATAGCGGGGATTACAATGAGCAGTACTTC. This chain links TRBV25-1 with TRBJ2-1, with 8 bases identical to TRBD2. The assigned J gene may be wrong: the sequence end matches TRBJ2-7 better. Looked up from germline, CDR1 is MGHDK and CDR2 is SYGVNS. This CDR3 spans 15 amino acids.